This TCR beta chain was observed in a study of molecular identifiers for immune sequencing clone quantification. At the level of the study: Naive CD8 cell RNA, from roughly 20,000 or 100,000 cells, was split five ways in replicates, with four sequenced. Whole-study findings and limits: Among approximately 1 million naive cells, as was reported, spiked Jurkat TCR RNA from one cell was detectable. Among effectors, clones above 20 RNA copies held over 98% of molecules; among naive cells, under 1%.

As concerns this clonotype: Its target is unknown. A much larger clone is a single base away; this may be a read error.

For bulk TCR libraries, previously described methods and listed TCR primers were used. TCRdb re-called the PCR reads through MiXCR, storing one row per CDR3 protein. The profile shows hundreds of thousands of distinct CDR3 sequences, 25% of them singletons. This TCR derives from a human donor in good health. Some libraries in this study had Jurkat cell RNA spiked in. The sequenced material came from naive CD8+ T cells from blood, with Jurkat cell RNA spiked in. Subset meaning: FACS-sorted CD8+CD4-CCR7+CD45RA+ naive T cells.

CDR3 loop: CASSIQRGPAYEQYF. The CDR3 DNA follows: TGTGCCAGCAGTATTCAAAGGGGGCCGGCCTACGAGCAGTACTTC. The chain employs TRBV27 and TRBJ2-7; 7 positions agree with TRBD1. The CDR3 extends over 15 amino acids. Germline V gene lookup returns CDR1 MNHEY and CDR2 SMNVEV (reference sequence). Trimming cost V 5 bases and J 2 bases; bases outside gene matches: 9.